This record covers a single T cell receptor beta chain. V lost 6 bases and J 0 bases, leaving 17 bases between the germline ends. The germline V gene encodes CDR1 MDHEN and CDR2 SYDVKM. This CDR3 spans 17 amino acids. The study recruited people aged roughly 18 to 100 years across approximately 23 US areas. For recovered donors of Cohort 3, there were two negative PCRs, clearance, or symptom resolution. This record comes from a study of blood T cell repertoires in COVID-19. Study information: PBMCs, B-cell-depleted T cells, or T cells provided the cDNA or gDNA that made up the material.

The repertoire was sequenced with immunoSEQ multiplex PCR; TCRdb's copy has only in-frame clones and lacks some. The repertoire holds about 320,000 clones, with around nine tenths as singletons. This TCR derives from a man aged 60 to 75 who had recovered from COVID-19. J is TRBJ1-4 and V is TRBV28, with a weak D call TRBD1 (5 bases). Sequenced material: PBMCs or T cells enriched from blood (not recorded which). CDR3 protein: CASRAGSFTSTNEKLFF. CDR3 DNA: TGTGCCAGCAGGGCAGGGTCCTTTACCTCAACTAATGAAAAACTGTTTTTT.